This T cell receptor (beta chain) was identified in a study of blood T cell repertoires in COVID-19. The CDR3 loop spans 16 amino acids. V was clipped by 3 bases and J by 5 bases; unmatched bases: 5. CDR1 and CDR2 (germline): SGHDT, YYEEEE. Authors' analysis steps: Reference gene primer amplification yielded estimated nucleated cell counts. Clones were read by immunoSEQ multiplex PCR, and TCRdb kept only the in-frame ones, dropping some. Clone size and V and J calls were adopted from that table, with D and trimming inferred from the DNA. This table holds 300,000 to 350,000 clones, about 90% found once.

The sample consisted of peripheral blood. The receptor comes from a young man with active or convalescent COVID-19. J is TRBJ2-2 and V is TRBV5-6, with TRBD1 identical over 12 bases. CDR3 loop: CASSSWDRGRTGELFF. The CDR3, as DNA: TGTGCCAGCAGCTCCTGGGACAGGGGGCGAACCGGGGAGCTGTTTTTT.